These 11 T cell receptor beta chains share one sample of origin, sequenced in a study of chemoradiotherapy in HPV16-positive cancers. Method: immunoSEQ multiplex PCR; TCRdb's copy keeps in-frame clones and lacks some. The sample has 5,500 to 8,000 clones, around four fifths seen once. The sample was collected from a patient who underwent chemoradiotherapy. Receptors were obtained from a human donor with HPV-associated anogenital cancer.

The rearrangement uses TRBV15 and TRBJ2-7; tentatively, D is TRBD1 or TRBD2 (5 bases each). CDR1 and CDR2 (germline): LNHNV, YYDKDF (reference sequence). The ends were cut back, 1 base at V and 2 bases at J, with 9 bases in the middle. This CDR3 contains 14 residues. CDR3: CATSRGGFTYEQYF. CDR3 DNA: TGTGCCACCAGCAGAGGGGGGTTCACCTACGAGCAGTACTTC.

This chain connects TRBV15 to TRBJ2-1; D perhaps matches TRBD2 (6 bases). The length of the CDR3 is 16 residues. Germline CDR1 is LNHNV and CDR2 is YYDKDF (reference sequence). V gave up 0 bases and J gave up 4 bases, with 13 bases separating them. This CDR3 is CATSRETGLFYNEQFF. In DNA form, the CDR3 reads TGTGCCACCAGCAGAGAGACCGGACTATTTTACAATGAGCAGTTCTTC.

The genes are TRBV7-8 and TRBJ2-6; either TRBD1 or TRBD2 may supply D (5 bases each). This CDR3 has 15 residues. CDR1 and CDR2 from the germline V gene are SGHVS and FQNEAQ. The V end lost 5 bases, the J end lost 3 bases, and 11 bases lay between the germline ends. The chain's CDR3 is CASSRGFFGANVLTF. DNA for the CDR3: TGTGCCAGCAGCCGGGGCTTCTTTGGGGCCAACGTCCTGACTTTC. The full variable domain, with the rest looked up from reference TRBV7-8 and TRBJ2-6, is GAGVSQSPRYKVAKRGQDVALRCDPISGHVSLFWYQQALGQGPEFLTYFQNEAQLDKSGLPSDRFFAERPEGSVSTLKIQRTQQEDSAVYLCASSRGFFGANVLTFGAGSRLTVL.

V and J are TRBV18 and TRBJ1-2; possible D gene TRBD1, 6 bases. Germline V gene sequence: CDR1 KGHSH, CDR2 LQKENI. Trimming pared 6 bases from V and 3 bases from J, leaving 11 bases between. The CDR3 is 13 residues long. CDR3 DNA sequence: TGTGCCAGCTCCCCAGGGGAGGACTATGGCTACACCTTC. This gives the protein CASSPGEDYGYTF.

This clone was seen only a few times. The V and J genes are TRBV4-1 and TRBJ1-6; the D is unclear. Per the germline V gene, CDR1 is MGHRA and CDR2 is YSYEKL. Trimming removed 1 base at V and 10 bases at J, with 11 bases between. The CDR3 runs to 14 residues. The CDR3 nucleotides are TGCGCCAGCAGCCAAGTAGGGCTCATGTCACCCCTCCACTTT. This sequence encodes CASSQVGLMSPLHF.

The chain joins TRBV28 to TRBJ2-3, with TRBD1 identical over 8 bases. Unmatched junction bases numbered 11, after V lost 8 bases and J lost 4 bases. This CDR3 has 15 residues. Germline loops: CDR1 MDHEN, CDR2 SYDVKM. The CDR3 loop reads CASGLQGAPPDTQYF. The CDR3, as DNA: TGTGCCAGCGGCTTGCAGGGGGCGCCCCCAGATACGCAGTATTTT.

The chain couples TRBV6-6 to TRBJ2-1; no firm D call. CDR3 size: 10 residues. V was trimmed by 11 bases and J by 8 bases, leaving 10 bases between them. CDR1 is MNHNY, CDR2 SVGAGI, per germline (reference sequence). The CDR3 region is CAVGSDEQFF. The CDR3 nucleotides read TGTGCCGTCGGTTCAGATGAGCAGTTCTTC.

The chain joins TRBV5-4 to TRBJ2-5, with D unclear. This CDR3 comprises 11 residues. V shed 0 bases and J shed 7 bases, with 4 bases lying between them. CDR1 is SGHNT, CDR2 YYREEE, per germline (reference sequence). CDR3 loop: CASSLEGTQYF. The CDR3 DNA reads as TGTGCCAGCAGCTTGGAGGGGACCCAGTACTTC.

This chain joins TRBV5-4 and TRBJ1-6, with D unclear. Trimming removed 0 bases from V and 9 bases from J, with 4 bases in between. Germline V gives CDR1 SGHNT, CDR2 YYREEE (reference sequence). The CDR3 length is 12 residues. CDR3 loop: CASSLDFSPLHF. The CDR3 DNA reads TGTGCCAGCAGCTTGGATTTTTCACCCCTCCACTTT.

The chain links TRBV27 to TRBJ2-3; D call uncertain. V shed 2 bases and J shed 0 bases, with 6 bases lying between them. In germline, CDR1 is MNHEY, CDR2 SMNVEV (reference sequence). This CDR3 is 14 amino acids long. DNA of the CDR3: TGTGCCAGCAGTTTAAGTCGTAGCACAGATACGCAGTATTTT. It translates to CASSLSRSTDTQYF.

The J gene is TRBJ2-2, the V gene TRBV30, with a possible D match to TRBD1 (5 bases). The CDR3 totals 13 residues. V shed 2 bases and J shed 3 bases, with 7 bases lying between them. Germline V gene data show CDR1 as GTSNPN and CDR2 as SVGIG (reference sequence). The CDR3 bases are TGTGCCTGGAGTCTCAGGGACACCGGGGAGCTGTTTTTT. Translating gives CAWSLRDTGELFF. Looking up the rest from reference TRBV30 and TRBJ2-2 gives the full variable domain: SQTIHQWPATLVQPVGSPLSLECTVEGTSNPNLYWYRQAAGRGLQLLFYSVGIGQISSEVPQNLSASRPQDRQFILSSKKLLLSDSGFYLCAWSLRDTGELFFGEGSRLTVL.